Shown below are 7 T cell receptor beta chains from a single sample sequenced in a study of glioma-infiltrating T cells. Using RNA template, CDR3s of TCR alpha and beta were amplified with iRepertoire arm-PCR. MiXCR was run by TCRdb on the multiplex PCR reads, yielding one entry per CDR3 protein. This sample carries around 180,000 distinct CDR3 sequences, 43% of them seen once, and the ten largest clones take around 5.3%. The sample was glioma tissue, nonneoplastic brain tissue, or PBMCs (not recorded which). The receptors were gathered from a human donor with low-grade glioma or glioblastoma, undergoing nonglioma brain surgery, or in good health (not recorded which).

About this clonotype: At one boundary the junction diverges from the germline segment, which might be a read error. This chain joins TRBV6-6 and TRBJ2-6; perhaps TRBD1 as D (5 bases). Germline loops: CDR1 MNHNY, CDR2 SVGAGI (reference sequence). The CDR3 has 14 residues. The CDR3: CASHSQGVANFLTF. In nucleotides, the CDR3 is TGTGCCAGCCACTCCCAGGGTGTGGCCAACTTCCTGACTTTC.

The sample holds many counts of this clonotype. V and J are TRBV14 and TRBJ2-3; the D is unclear. The length of the CDR3 is 11 residues. V was cut by 5 bases and J by 4 bases, with 4 bases left in between. The germline V gene encodes CDR1 SGHDN and CDR2 FVKESK. In DNA form, the CDR3 reads TGTGCCAGCAGCGCGGCAGATACGCAGTATTTT. It is translated as CASSAADTQYF.

This clonotype was counted at least ten times. The chain links TRBV20-1 to TRBJ1-2, with a weak D call TRBD1 (5 bases). The CDR3 consists of 13 residues. Germline-derived CDR1 and CDR2 are DFQATT and SNEGSKA (reference sequence). CDR3 in amino acids: CSLRDLGAYGYTF. CDR3 nucleotide sequence: TGCAGCCTCCGGGACCTAGGAGCCTATGGCTACACCTTC.

Comments on this clonotype: A read error may explain this, as a much larger clone is one base away. The chain uses TRBV6-1 and TRBJ1-2; D remains unclear. Germline loops: CDR1 MNHNS, CDR2 SASEGT. CDR3 length equals 14 residues. CDR3 protein: CAISVAGIKYGYTF. The CDR3 DNA sequence: TGTGCCATCAGTGTTGCGGGGATTAAGTATGGCTACACCTTC.

A remark on this clonotype: A much larger clonotype is one base distant, so this may be a read error. The CDR3 does not end in the conserved phenylalanine or tryptophan, so this is likely a read error. This chain uses TRBV28 with TRBJ2-7; 8 bases agree with TRBD1. With 4 bases clipped from V and 3 bases from J, the junction kept 8 bases outside the gene matches. CDR3 length: 15 amino acids. Germline V gene sequence: CDR1 MDHEN, CDR2 SYDVKM. CDR3 nucleotide sequence: TGTGCCAGCAGTTCTACGGGACAGGCCCTCTACGAGCAGTACCTC. This codes for CASSSTGQALYEQYL.

In its sample, this clonotype was seen once. J is TRBJ2-5 and V is TRBV4-1, with TRBD1 matching over 7 bases. TRBJ2-7 explains the end of the DNA better; the J call may be wrong. Germline assignment: CDR1 MGHRA and CDR2 YSYEKL. The CDR3 spans 14 residues. The CDR3 region is CASSSETGSYEQYF. The CDR3 DNA is TGCGCCAGCAGCTCAGAGACAGGGTCCTACGAGCAGTACTTC.

The table lists this clonotype with many counts. The chain uses TRBV7-2 and TRBJ2-7; no reliable D call. Per the germline V gene, CDR1 is SGHTA and CDR2 is FQGNSA. V was trimmed by 0 bases and J by 6 bases, leaving 6 bases between them. The CDR3 loop spans 12 amino acids. The CDR3 sequence: CASSLAYGEQYF. For the CDR3, the DNA is TGTGCCAGCAGCTTAGCGTACGGCGAGCAGTACTTC.